This is a list of T cell receptor beta chains from one sample in a study of T-cell reconstitution after alpha-beta-depleted transplantation in children. MiXCR, applied by TCRdb to the PCR reads, yields one record per CDR3 protein. The data contain 540,000 or so distinct CDR3 sequences, roughly 23% of them singletons. The sequencing here drew on PBMCs, mostly from graft donor cells, taken 360 days after TCRalphabeta/CD19-depleted stem cell transplant. These receptors originate from a boy in the first two years of life who had a stem cell transplant for acute myeloid leukemia, so the T cells may come from the graft donor. Each CDR3 is given with its conserved first and last residue. Fields, in order: J gene, clone size, D gene, V gene, CDR3 protein, CDR3 DNA. The D gene is left open where the match is weak. Where a row states a size, it is once, few, many or the class of an expanded clone; other rows omit it.

j_call: TRBJ2-3
clone_size: -
d_call: -
v_call: TRBV5-1
cdr3_aa: CASSFSRTTDTQYF
cdr3_nt: TGCGCCAGCAGCTTCTCGCGGACCACAGATACGCAGTATTTT

j_call: TRBJ1-1
clone_size: few
d_call: -
v_call: TRBV6-5
cdr3_aa: CASSRARGSTEAFF
cdr3_nt: TGTGCCAGCAGTCGGGCCCGGGGAAGCACTGAAGCTTTCTTT

j_call: TRBJ1-1
clone_size: many
d_call: -
v_call: TRBV4-1
cdr3_aa: CASSQDPWAGDVHTEAFF
cdr3_nt: TGCGCCAGCAGCCAAGACCCGTGGGCAGGGGACGTTCACACTGAAGCTTTCTTT

j_call: TRBJ2-5
clone_size: few
d_call: -
v_call: TRBV20-1
cdr3_aa: CSARDSRDFTSRETQYF
cdr3_nt: TGCAGTGCTAGAGATTCGAGGGACTTCACCTCCCGAGAGACCCAGTACTTC

j_call: TRBJ2-7
clone_size: -
d_call: -
v_call: TRBV14
cdr3_aa: CASSRPRGIEQYF
cdr3_nt: TGTGCCAGCAGCCGTCCGCGGGGAATTGAGCAGTACTTC

j_call: TRBJ2-5
clone_size: -
d_call: TRBD2
v_call: TRBV7-2
cdr3_aa: CASSLDMAGGQETQYF
cdr3_nt: TGTGCCAGCAGCTTAGATATGGCGGGGGGGCAAGAGACCCAGTACTTC

j_call: TRBJ1-4
clone_size: few
d_call: -
v_call: TRBV27
cdr3_aa: CASSRQQAEKLFF
cdr3_nt: TGTGCCAGCAGTAGACAGCAGGCGGAAAAACTGTTTTTT

j_call: TRBJ2-3
clone_size: -
d_call: -
v_call: TRBV6-1
cdr3_aa: CASSPRVLASTDTQYF
cdr3_nt: TGTGCCAGCAGTCCCAGGGTGTTAGCGAGCACAGATACGCAGTATTTT

j_call: TRBJ2-5
clone_size: -
d_call: -
v_call: TRBV12-3/TRBV12-4
cdr3_aa: CASGWGVETQYF
cdr3_nt: TGTGCCAGCGGGTGGGGGGTGGAGACCCAGTACTTC

j_call: TRBJ2-3
clone_size: -
d_call: TRBD2
v_call: TRBV6-2/TRBV6-3
cdr3_aa: CASNSHPSGASTDTQYF
cdr3_nt: TGTGCCAGCAATTCACATCCTAGCGGGGCTAGCACAGATACGCAGTATTTT

j_call: TRBJ2-1
clone_size: -
d_call: -
v_call: TRBV2
cdr3_aa: CASSQRGLATYNEQFF
cdr3_nt: TGTGCCAGCAGCCAACGGGGGCTAGCAACCTACAATGAGCAGTTCTTC

j_call: TRBJ2-2
clone_size: -
d_call: -
v_call: TRBV15
cdr3_aa: CATSNGGRGDTGELFF
cdr3_nt: TGTGCCACCAGCAATGGGGGTCGGGGAGACACCGGGGAGCTGTTTTTT

j_call: TRBJ2-7
clone_size: -
d_call: -
v_call: TRBV5-1
cdr3_aa: CASSSVESYEQYF
cdr3_nt: TGCGCCAGCAGCTCGGTCGAGAGTTACGAGCAGTACTTC

j_call: TRBJ2-5
clone_size: many
d_call: -
v_call: TRBV4-1
cdr3_aa: CASSQDSQVRIETQYF
cdr3_nt: TGCGCCAGCAGCCAAGATTCGCAGGTTCGGATAGAGACCCAGTACTTC

j_call: TRBJ2-2
clone_size: many
d_call: -
v_call: TRBV20-1
cdr3_aa: CSARDAQGSTGELFF
cdr3_nt: TGCAGTGCTAGAGATGCCCAGGGATCCACCGGGGAGCTGTTTTTT

j_call: TRBJ2-3
clone_size: -
d_call: TRBD1
v_call: TRBV12-3/TRBV12-4
cdr3_aa: CASSPTWDRADTQYF
cdr3_nt: TGTGCCAGCAGTCCGACGTGGGACAGAGCAGATACGCAGTATTTT

j_call: TRBJ1-3
clone_size: many
d_call: -
v_call: TRBV4-3
cdr3_aa: CASSQDSFSGNTIYF
cdr3_nt: TGCGCCAGCAGCCAAGACAGCTTCTCTGGAAACACCATATATTTT

j_call: TRBJ2-7
clone_size: -
d_call: -
v_call: TRBV20-1
cdr3_aa: CSASGGKGYEQYF
cdr3_nt: TGCAGTGCTAGCGGGGGTAAGGGATACGAGCAGTACTTC

j_call: TRBJ1-5
clone_size: few
d_call: -
v_call: TRBV20-1
cdr3_aa: CSAQADQPQHF
cdr3_nt: TGCAGTGCCCAAGCGGATCAGCCCCAGCATTTT

j_call: TRBJ1-2
clone_size: many
d_call: -
v_call: TRBV20-1
cdr3_aa: CSCNREGYYGYTF
cdr3_nt: TGCAGTTGCAACAGAGAAGGGTACTATGGCTACACCTTC

j_call: TRBJ2-5
clone_size: many
d_call: -
v_call: TRBV10-3
cdr3_aa: CAISPTSQETQYF
cdr3_nt: TGTGCCATCAGCCCGACAAGCCAAGAGACCCAGTACTTC

j_call: TRBJ2-3
clone_size: -
d_call: -
v_call: TRBV21-1
cdr3_aa: CASSTHGQPSNTQYF
cdr3_nt: TGTGCCAGCAGCACACACGGACAGCCCAGTAATACGCAGTATTTT

j_call: TRBJ2-1
clone_size: few
d_call: -
v_call: TRBV20-1
cdr3_aa: CSAFYNEQFF
cdr3_nt: TGCAGTGCTTTTTACAATGAGCAGTTCTTC

j_call: TRBJ1-6
clone_size: -
d_call: TRBD1
v_call: TRBV7-9
cdr3_aa: CASSVTGAGNSPLHF
cdr3_nt: TGTGCCAGCAGCGTCACAGGGGCAGGTAATTCACCCCTCCACTTT

j_call: TRBJ2-2
clone_size: few
d_call: TRBD2
v_call: TRBV29-1
cdr3_aa: CSVVGHSGGRTGELFF
cdr3_nt: TGCAGCGTTGTTGGGCATAGCGGGGGCCGGACCGGGGAGCTGTTTTTT

j_call: TRBJ2-7
clone_size: -
d_call: -
v_call: TRBV6-5
cdr3_aa: CASSFPGETSYEQYF
cdr3_nt: TGTGCCAGCAGTTTCCCAGGGGAGACTTCCTACGAGCAGTACTTC

j_call: TRBJ2-1
clone_size: -
d_call: -
v_call: TRBV7-7
cdr3_aa: CASIGGGDSNEQFF
cdr3_nt: TGTGCCAGCATCGGAGGGGGGGACTCCAATGAGCAGTTCTTC

j_call: TRBJ2-3
clone_size: many
d_call: -
v_call: TRBV20-1
cdr3_aa: CSARFSGTDTQYF
cdr3_nt: TGCAGTGCTAGATTCTCGGGCACAGATACGCAGTATTTT

j_call: TRBJ2-5
clone_size: -
d_call: -
v_call: TRBV4-1
cdr3_aa: CASSQDGTLTETQYF
cdr3_nt: TGCGCCAGCAGCCAAGATGGGACACTCACTGAGACCCAGTACTTC

j_call: TRBJ2-2
clone_size: -
d_call: TRBD2
v_call: TRBV4-3
cdr3_aa: CASSQDLGGLAATGELFF
cdr3_nt: TGCGCCAGCAGCCAAGACCTCGGGGGACTAGCGGCCACCGGGGAGCTGTTTTTT

j_call: TRBJ1-4
clone_size: -
d_call: TRBD1
v_call: TRBV12-3/TRBV12-4
cdr3_aa: CASSPGTGGLRNEKLFF
cdr3_nt: TGTGCCAGCAGCCCTGGGACAGGGGGACTCCGGAATGAAAAACTGTTTTTT

j_call: TRBJ2-3
clone_size: many
d_call: -
v_call: TRBV5-6
cdr3_aa: CASCRGGTDTQYF
cdr3_nt: TGTGCCAGCTGCAGGGGCGGCACAGATACGCAGTATTTT

j_call: TRBJ2-3
clone_size: -
d_call: TRBD2
v_call: TRBV7-2
cdr3_aa: CASSPHGLARTDTQYF
cdr3_nt: TGTGCCAGCAGCCCCCATGGACTAGCGAGGACAGATACGCAGTATTTT

j_call: TRBJ2-1
clone_size: many
d_call: -
v_call: TRBV20-1
cdr3_aa: CSAPRFEGSYNEQFF
cdr3_nt: TGCAGTGCGCCCCGCTTTGAAGGCTCCTACAATGAGCAGTTCTTC

j_call: TRBJ2-4
clone_size: few
d_call: -
v_call: TRBV7-2
cdr3_aa: CASSLFPKAKNIQYF
cdr3_nt: TGTGCCAGCAGCTTATTCCCCAAAGCCAAAAACATTCAGTACTTC

j_call: TRBJ1-1
clone_size: few
d_call: -
v_call: TRBV29-1
cdr3_aa: CSVAQRRADTEAFF
cdr3_nt: TGCAGCGTGGCACAACGGAGGGCGGACACTGAAGCTTTCTTT

j_call: TRBJ1-5
clone_size: few
d_call: -
v_call: TRBV7-9
cdr3_aa: CASSLDPFQPQHF
cdr3_nt: TGTGCCAGCAGCTTAGATCCTTTTCAGCCCCAGCATTTT

j_call: TRBJ2-3
clone_size: many
d_call: -
v_call: TRBV7-9
cdr3_aa: CASSSSQAATDTQYF
cdr3_nt: TGTGCCAGCAGCTCCTCTCAGGCGGCCACAGATACGCAGTATTTT

j_call: TRBJ2-1
clone_size: -
d_call: -
v_call: TRBV5-1
cdr3_aa: CASSLGQGGRDEQFF
cdr3_nt: TGCGCCAGCAGCTTGGGTCAGGGTGGGCGTGATGAGCAGTTCTTC

j_call: TRBJ1-5
clone_size: -
d_call: -
v_call: TRBV4-3
cdr3_aa: CASSPGREGKLSNQPQHF
cdr3_nt: TGCGCCAGCAGCCCGGGAAGGGAGGGCAAACTGAGCAATCAGCCCCAGCATTTT

j_call: TRBJ2-7
clone_size: few
d_call: -
v_call: TRBV12-3/TRBV12-4
cdr3_aa: CASSPSRDRSSYEQYF
cdr3_nt: TGTGCCAGCAGCCCTTCCCGGGACCGCTCCTCCTACGAGCAGTACTTC

j_call: TRBJ2-1
clone_size: many
d_call: -
v_call: TRBV2
cdr3_aa: CASGGTLHNEQFF
cdr3_nt: TGTGCCAGCGGTGGTACGTTGCACAATGAGCAGTTCTTC

j_call: TRBJ2-5
clone_size: -
d_call: -
v_call: TRBV4-3
cdr3_aa: CASSHSIQETQYF
cdr3_nt: TGCGCCAGCAGCCACTCAATTCAAGAGACCCAGTACTTC

j_call: TRBJ2-1
clone_size: many
d_call: TRBD1
v_call: TRBV20-1
cdr3_aa: CSASRLRTGGSYNEQFF
cdr3_nt: TGCAGTGCTAGTCGCCTAAGAACAGGGGGCTCCTACAATGAGCAGTTCTTC

j_call: TRBJ2-2
clone_size: many
d_call: TRBD1
v_call: TRBV29-1
cdr3_aa: CSGADRGTGELFF
cdr3_nt: TGCAGCGGGGCGGACAGGGGCACCGGGGAGCTGTTTTTT

j_call: TRBJ2-3
clone_size: few
d_call: -
v_call: TRBV20-1
cdr3_aa: CSASYAGRNTQYF
cdr3_nt: TGCAGTGCTAGTTATGCGGGGAGGAATACGCAGTATTTT

j_call: TRBJ2-3
clone_size: many
d_call: TRBD2
v_call: TRBV6-1
cdr3_aa: CASGRLAGGLADTQYF
cdr3_nt: TGTGCCAGCGGTAGACTAGCGGGGGGGCTGGCAGATACGCAGTATTTT

j_call: TRBJ2-3
clone_size: few
d_call: -
v_call: TRBV7-7
cdr3_aa: CASSSLTGTDTQYF
cdr3_nt: TGTGCCAGCAGCTCGCTGACTGGCACAGATACGCAGTATTTT

j_call: TRBJ2-3
clone_size: few
d_call: -
v_call: TRBV29-1
cdr3_aa: CSTRGGSSDTQYF
cdr3_nt: TGCAGCACTAGGGGGGGGTCCTCAGATACGCAGTATTTT

j_call: TRBJ2-1
clone_size: -
d_call: TRBD2
v_call: TRBV5-1
cdr3_aa: CASSLTSGTHNEQFF
cdr3_nt: TGCGCCAGCAGCTTGACTAGCGGAACTCACAATGAGCAGTTCTTC

j_call: TRBJ1-4
clone_size: many
d_call: -
v_call: TRBV29-1
cdr3_aa: CSVTGQATNEKLFF
cdr3_nt: TGCAGCGTTACGGGGCAGGCAACTAATGAAAAACTGTTTTTT

j_call: TRBJ2-5
clone_size: -
d_call: TRBD1
v_call: TRBV7-2
cdr3_aa: CASSTGTGGETQYF
cdr3_nt: TGTGCCAGCAGCACTGGGACAGGGGGTGAGACCCAGTACTTC

j_call: TRBJ2-4
clone_size: few
d_call: -
v_call: TRBV20-1
cdr3_aa: CSATKGAGTKNIQYF
cdr3_nt: TGCAGTGCTACCAAGGGGGCGGGGACCAAAAACATTCAGTACTTC

j_call: TRBJ2-1
clone_size: many
d_call: TRBD2
v_call: TRBV7-6
cdr3_aa: CASSLSGGANEQFF
cdr3_nt: TGTGCCAGCAGCTTAAGCGGGGGGGCGAATGAGCAGTTCTTC

j_call: TRBJ1-6
clone_size: -
d_call: TRBD1
v_call: TRBV6-5
cdr3_aa: CASSYSNRGRNSPLHF
cdr3_nt: TGTGCCAGCAGTTACTCGAACAGGGGTAGGAATTCACCCCTCCACTTT